The next 27 T cell receptor beta chains were all read from a single sample in a study of blood T cell repertoires in COVID-19. Here immunoSEQ multiplex PCR was the method, and the copy in TCRdb shows in-frame clones only, minus some. This table holds about 78,000 clones, approximately 89% found once. Sequences were obtained from peripheral blood. Source of these receptors: a man aged 45-65 years with active or convalescent COVID-19.

The V and J genes are TRBV6-1 and TRBJ2-3; 8 bases are shared with TRBD2. Germline trimming cut 2 bases from V and 6 bases from J; bases unmatched to any gene: 4. Germline V gene data show CDR1 as MNHNS and CDR2 as SASEGT. There are 14 residues in the CDR3. Here the CDR3 DNA reads TGTGCCAGCAGTGAACAGAGCGGGGGTGATACGCAGTATTTT. Its protein product is CASSEQSGGDTQYF.

This chain uses TRBV19 with TRBJ2-3; possibly TRBD1 for D (6 bases). The CDR3 length is 16 residues. With 5 bases removed from V and 3 bases from J, the gap between germline ends came to 18 bases. The germline gives CDR1 LNHDA, CDR2 SQIVND (reference sequence). The CDR3 nucleotides read TGTGCCAGTAGTCCGGGACAAGGAGGAGGAACAGATACGCAGTATTTT. Its translation is CASSPGQGGGTDTQYF. The full variable domain, completed using reference TRBV19 and TRBJ2-3, is DGGITQSPKYLFRKEGQNVTLSCEQNLNHDAMYWYRQDPGQGLRLIYYSQIVNDFQKGDIAEGYSVSREKKESFPLTVTSAQKNPTAFYLCASSPGQGGGTDTQYFGPGTRLTVL.

This sequence joins TRBV28 and TRBJ1-5, with 8 bases that match TRBD1. Per the germline V gene, CDR1 is MDHEN and CDR2 is SYDVKM. The CDR3 is 16 residues long. J lost 1 base, V lost 3 bases, and 5 bases had no gene match. The DNA for the CDR3 is TGTGCCAGCAGTTTCTCAGGGGGCGGGAGCAATCAGCCCCAGCATTTT. It codes for CASSFSGGGSNQPQHF.

The chain recombines TRBV30 with TRBJ1-6; a possible D gene is TRBD1 (5 bases). The CDR3 length is 14 residues. Trimming shortened V by 4 bases and J by 1 base, and 8 bases separated the two germline ends. The germline gives CDR1 GTSNPN, CDR2 SVGIG (reference sequence). The DNA of the CDR3 is TGTGCCTGGACCGGGGGGTCCTATAATTCACCCCTCCACTTT. Translation gives CAWTGGSYNSPLHF.

V usage is TRBV9 and J usage is TRBJ2-5; D gene ambiguous. CDR1 SGDLS and CDR2 YYNGEE come from the germline V gene. Trimming left V 0 bases short and J 0 bases short, with 3 bases between. This CDR3 has 13 residues. The CDR3 region is CASSVGHQETQYF. CDR3 nucleotide sequence: TGTGCCAGCAGCGTAGGGCACCAAGAGACCCAGTACTTC. Full variable domain (outside the CDR3, taken from reference TRBV9 and TRBJ2-5): DSGVTQTPKHLITATGQRVTLRCSPRSGDLSVYWYQQSLDQGLQFLIQYYNGEERAKGNILERFSAQQFPDLHSELNLSSLELGDSALYFCASSVGHQETQYFGPGTRLLVL.

The chain combines TRBV19 with TRBJ2-1; 9 bases match TRBD2. V lost 3 bases and J lost 7; bases outside the gene matches: 13. CDR3 length: 17 residues. CDR1 is LNHDA, CDR2 SQIVND, per germline (reference sequence). Written as DNA, the CDR3 is TGTGCCAGTAGTATCGGGGCGGGGCTAGCGGGGCGGAATGAGCAGTTCTTC. This gives the protein CASSIGAGLAGRNEQFF.

This chain uses TRBV21-1 with TRBJ1-2. TRBV21-1 is termed a pseudogene. CDR3 length equals 9 residues. CDR3 in amino acids: CALRSYYTF. In DNA form, the CDR3 reads TGTGCCCTAAGGAGTTACTACACCTTC.

In its sample, this clone was seen a few times. The genes are TRBV7-9 and TRBJ1-6; 9 bases fit TRBD1. Trimming cost V 5 bases and J 7 bases; bases outside gene matches: 12. From germline, CDR1 is SEHNR and CDR2 FQNEAQ (reference sequence). This CDR3 comprises 17 residues. The CDR3 region has the DNA TGTGCCAGCAGCCCATCCGGGACAGGGACACAAAATTCACCCCTCCACTTT. Protein sequence: CASSPSGTGTQNSPLHF.

V usage is TRBV19 and J usage is TRBJ2-1; 8 bases fit TRBD2. The trim removed 8 bases at V and 3 bases at J, leaving 6 bases unmatched. This CDR3 contains 14 residues. Germline-derived CDR1 and CDR2 are LNHDA and SQIVND (reference sequence). The CDR3 DNA follows: TGTGCCAGTTCGGGGGGGTCTCGCTACAATGAGCAGTTCTTC. Its protein product is CASSGGSRYNEQFF.

The rearrangement joins TRBV7-9 to TRBJ1-1, with 7 bases matching TRBD1. Per the germline V gene, CDR1 is SEHNR and CDR2 is FQNEAQ (reference sequence). V was pared by 5 bases and J by 11 bases, with 11 bases of the junction left unmatched. The CDR3 runs to 13 residues. This CDR3 is CASSQGGSGGAFF. For the CDR3, the DNA is TGTGCCAGCAGCCAAGGGGGCTCAGGAGGGGCTTTCTTT.

V usage is TRBV6-1 and J usage is TRBJ2-1; TRBD1 matches at 7 bases. This CDR3 is built from 17 residues. The germline gives CDR1 MNHNS, CDR2 SASEGT. With 4 bases clipped from V and 5 bases from J, the junction kept 14 bases outside the gene matches. The DNA for the CDR3 is TGTGCCAGCAGTGGGCGGACAGGTAAAATCCCTGACAATGAGCAGTTCTTC. The encoded protein is CASSGRTGKIPDNEQFF.

V usage is TRBV4-2 and J usage is TRBJ1-1; TRBD1 might be the D (5 bases). Germline CDR1 LGHNA, CDR2 YNFKEQ. The CDR3 extends over 13 amino acids. V was trimmed by 6 bases and J by 1 base, leaving 9 bases between them. The CDR3, as DNA: TGTGCCAGCAGAATACAGGAGAACACTGAAGCTTTCTTT. This gives the protein CASRIQENTEAFF.

The chain employs TRBV4-1 and TRBJ2-5; 11 nucleotides align to TRBD2. Trimming at V came to 0 bases and at J to 4 bases, leaving 1 base not matched to a gene. Germline lookup yields CDR1 MGHRA and CDR2 YSYEKL. The CDR3 length is 15 residues. The CDR3 nucleotides are TGCGCCAGCAGCCAAGAGGGACTAGCGGTAGAGACCCAGTACTTC. Residues: CASSQEGLAVETQYF.

The rearrangement uses TRBV10-3 and TRBJ2-1, with TRBD1 identical over 7 bases. J lost 4 bases, V lost 6 bases, and 3 bases had no gene match. Per the germline V gene, CDR1 is ENHRY and CDR2 is SYGVKD. The CDR3 has 13 residues. The CDR3 region has the DNA TGTGCCATCAGGGGGGACAGTTACAATGAGCAGTTCTTC. Encoded protein: CAIRGDSYNEQFF.

V usage is TRBV2 and J usage is TRBJ2-2, with a possible D match to TRBD1 (5 bases). The CDR3 has 15 residues. The germline V gene encodes CDR1 SNHLY and CDR2 FYNNEI. With 7 bases removed from V and 4 bases from J, the gap between germline ends came to 16 bases. The chain's CDR3 is CASKGFGGATGELFF. DNA for the CDR3: TGTGCCAGCAAGGGATTTGGTGGGGCCACCGGGGAGCTGTTTTTT.

The chain is built from TRBV9 and TRBJ2-3; TRBD1 aligns across 12 bases. The germline gives CDR1 SGDLS, CDR2 YYNGEE. This CDR3 has 15 residues. Trimming at V came to 2 bases and at J to 5 bases, leaving 3 bases not matched to a gene. The CDR3 region is CASSVGQGAGDTQYF. The DNA of the CDR3 is TGTGCCAGCAGCGTGGGACAGGGGGCCGGAGATACGCAGTATTTT.

V usage is TRBV7-9 and J usage is TRBJ2-2, with D possibly matching TRBD2 (5 bases). V lost 8 bases, J lost 4 bases, and 14 bases lay in between. In germline, CDR1 is SEHNR, CDR2 FQNEAQ (reference sequence). CDR3 size: 14 residues. The DNA for the CDR3 is TGTGCCAGCTCAAGGGAGAGGACCACCGGGGAGCTGTTTTTT. This translates into CASSRERTTGELFF.

This chain joins TRBV19 and TRBJ2-2; 7 bases are a match to TRBD1. CDR3 size: 17 residues. CDR1 is LNHDA and CDR2 is SQIVND in the germline V gene (reference sequence). The trim removed 3 bases at V and 2 bases at J, leaving 9 bases unmatched. The CDR3, as DNA: TGTGCCAGTAGTATTGGGTACGGACAGGTAAACACCGGGGAGCTGTTTTTT. Its translation is CASSIGYGQVNTGELFF.

The J gene is TRBJ2-5, the V gene TRBV7-6; 15 bases agree with TRBD2. The CDR3 contains 15 residues. The V gene's germline CDR1 is SGHVS and CDR2 FNYEAQ. V lost 5 bases to trimming and J lost 6 bases; unmatched junction nucleotides: 4. This chain's CDR3 is CASSVGLAGGQTQYF. CDR3 bases: TGTGCCAGCAGCGTGGGACTAGCGGGGGGTCAGACCCAGTACTTC.

The V gene is TRBV5-4, the J gene TRBJ2-5, with TRBD1 as a possible D gene (6 bases). V was cut by 0 bases and J by 2 bases, with 8 bases left in between. The CDR3 is 14 amino acids. The germline V gene has CDR1 SGHNT and CDR2 YYREEE (reference sequence). CDR3: CASSLVGGQETQYF. In DNA, the CDR3 is TGTGCCAGCAGCTTGGTAGGGGGACAAGAGACCCAGTACTTC.

The rearrangement uses TRBV11-3 and TRBJ2-7; 12 bases are a match to TRBD1. Germline V lookup: CDR1 SGHNT, CDR2 YENEEA. V gave up 3 bases and J gave up 3 bases; unmatched junction bases: 9. This CDR3 has 17 residues. The CDR3 nucleotides read TGTGCCAGCAGCTTTTCCGGGACAGGGGGCGTTCGCTACGAGCAGTACGTC. This translates into CASSFSGTGGVRYEQYV.

The chain uses TRBV6-5 and TRBJ1-3; unclear D gene. Trimming removed 6 bases at V and 0 bases at J, with 12 bases between. The CDR3 consists of 15 residues. From germline, CDR1 is MNHEY and CDR2 SVGAGI. CDR3 region: CASSYQASSGNTIYF. Here the CDR3 DNA reads TGTGCCAGCAGCTATCAGGCGAGCTCTGGAAACACCATATATTTT.

This clone has just a few counts. The chain employs TRBV6-6 and TRBJ1-5; TRBD1 is a possible D gene (6 bases). V was trimmed by 2 bases and J by 2 bases, leaving 13 bases between them. The CDR3 contains 16 residues. From germline, CDR1 is MNHNY and CDR2 SVGAGI (reference sequence). The CDR3 region has the DNA TGTGCCAGCAGTTACGAAGGGGGAAGGGGCAATCAGCCCCAGCATTTT. It translates to CASSYEGGRGNQPQHF.

This clone appeared once. This chain connects TRBV7-5 to TRBJ2-1; TRBD2 is taken as the D call from the table, unchecked against the DNA. TRBV7-5 is a documented pseudogene. CDR3 length equals 18 residues. The chain's CDR3 is CVRSLYIPPGGISNEQFF. The CDR3 DNA reads TGTGTCAGAAGCTTATATATACCTCCGGGGGGCATTTCCAATGAGCAGTTCTTC.

The chain has TRBV7-2 and TRBJ2-7; 10 nucleotides agree with TRBD2. Trimming took 1 base from V and 2 from J; bases not matched to a gene: 5. Germline V gene lookup returns CDR1 SGHTA and CDR2 FQGNSA. This CDR3 comprises 16 residues. CDR3 bases: TGTGCCAGCAGCTTAGAACCCGGACTAGCGGCCTACGAGCAGTACTTC. This encodes CASSLEPGLAAYEQYF.

The J gene is TRBJ2-3, the V gene TRBV3-1 (or the pseudogene TRBV3-2), with a possible D match to TRBD2 (7 bases). The CDR3 contains 17 residues. From germline, CDR1 is LGHDT and CDR2 YNNKEL (reference sequence). The V gene lost 1 base and the J gene lost 0 bases, with 14 bases spanning the gap. The CDR3 loop is CASSQVGAGVSTDTQYF. As DNA, the CDR3 is TGTGCCAGCAGCCAAGTGGGGGCGGGGGTCAGCACAGATACGCAGTATTTT.

The chain employs TRBV5-1 and TRBJ1-1, with a possible D match to TRBD1 (5 bases). Trimming took off 2 bases at V and 4 bases at J, with 15 bases between the two ends. CDR1 and CDR2 from the germline V gene are SGHRS and YFSETQ. The CDR3 runs to 15 residues. The CDR3, as DNA: TGCGCCAGCAGCTTCTACCGGGCCCAGGGCACTGAAGCTTTCTTT. It codes for CASSFYRAQGTEAFF.